Listed below are T cell receptor beta chains from one sample, sequenced in a study of T cells in Graves' hyperthyroidism and ophthalmopathy. Using its own MiXCR run on the multiplex PCR reads, TCRdb lists one record per CDR3 protein. Among fewer than 450,000 distinct CDR3 sequences listed, about 14% were seen once. The sequencing sample was made of blood. The receptor set was obtained from a man aged 45-65 years with Graves' ophthalmopathy. Both conserved end residues are part of each CDR3. Fields, in order: V gene, D gene, J gene, clone size, CDR3 protein, CDR3 DNA. A D gene is named only where the DNA matches it firmly. The size entry is marked missing in some rows and otherwise reads once, few, many or a size class.

V gene: TRBV20-1
D gene: -
J gene: TRBJ2-1
clone size: many
CDR3 protein: CSARTDRALGNEQFF
CDR3 DNA: TGCAGTGCCAGAACGGATAGGGCCTTGGGCAATGAGCAGTTCTTC

V gene: TRBV6-1
D gene: TRBD1
J gene: TRBJ1-2
clone size: many
CDR3 protein: CASRNTGDNNYGYTF
CDR3 DNA: TGTGCCAGCAGGAATACAGGGGACAACAACTATGGCTACACCTTC

V gene: TRBV25-1
D gene: TRBD2
J gene: TRBJ2-5
clone size: few
CDR3 protein: CASSESAPGLALETQYF
CDR3 DNA: TGTGCCAGCAGTGAATCGGCACCGGGACTAGCCTTAGAGACCCAGTACTTC

V gene: TRBV6-2/TRBV6-3
D gene: TRBD1
J gene: TRBJ1-5
clone size: many
CDR3 protein: CASALVQGGNQPQHF
CDR3 DNA: TGTGCCAGCGCTTTAGTGCAGGGGGGCAATCAGCCCCAGCATTTT

V gene: TRBV4-1
D gene: TRBD2
J gene: TRBJ2-7
clone size: many
CDR3 protein: CASSQVPGTTTYEQYF
CDR3 DNA: TGCGCCAGCAGCCAAGTTCCCGGGACTACCACCTACGAGCAGTACTTC

V gene: TRBV3-1
D gene: -
J gene: TRBJ2-3
clone size: many
CDR3 protein: CASSQDNVLDTQYF
CDR3 DNA: TGTGCCAGCAGCCAAGATAATGTGTTAGATACGCAGTATTTT

V gene: TRBV29-1
D gene: -
J gene: TRBJ1-1
clone size: -
CDR3 protein: CTDLIGDTEAFF
CDR3 DNA: TGCACCGATCTTATCGGAGACACTGAAGCTTTCTTT

V gene: TRBV14
D gene: -
J gene: TRBJ2-3
clone size: many
CDR3 protein: CASSQSSQPTDTQYF
CDR3 DNA: TGTGCCAGCAGCCAATCTAGCCAACCCACAGATACGCAGTATTTT

V gene: TRBV20-1
D gene: -
J gene: TRBJ1-1
clone size: many
CDR3 protein: CSARTDLISRSPMNTEAFF
CDR3 DNA: TGCAGTGCTAGGACAGACCTTATATCTCGATCCCCTATGAACACTGAAGCTTTCTTT

V gene: TRBV7-8
D gene: -
J gene: TRBJ1-1
clone size: many
CDR3 protein: CASSLSGSVNTEAFF
CDR3 DNA: TGTGCCAGCAGCCTCTCGGGCAGTGTGAACACTGAAGCTTTCTTT

V gene: TRBV7-8
D gene: -
J gene: TRBJ2-1
clone size: -
CDR3 protein: CASSLARAGREQFF
CDR3 DNA: TGTGCCAGCAGCTTAGCGAGGGCAGGGCGGGAGCAGTTCTTC

V gene: TRBV27
D gene: -
J gene: TRBJ2-7
clone size: few
CDR3 protein: CASGGGWYEQYF
CDR3 DNA: TGTGCCAGCGGGGGGGGCTGGTACGAGCAGTACTTC

V gene: TRBV3-1
D gene: -
J gene: TRBJ1-1
clone size: many
CDR3 protein: CASSQGGFTEAFF
CDR3 DNA: TGTGCCAGCAGCCAAGGAGGGTTTACTGAAGCTTTCTTT

V gene: TRBV29-1
D gene: -
J gene: TRBJ1-1
clone size: -
CDR3 protein: CSVEESAKNTEAFF
CDR3 DNA: TGCAGCGTTGAAGAGTCCGCGAAGAACACTGAAGCTTTCTTT

V gene: TRBV29-1
D gene: -
J gene: TRBJ2-1
clone size: few
CDR3 protein: CSVDQGHSYNEQFF
CDR3 DNA: TGCAGCGTTGATCAGGGGCACTCCTACAATGAGCAGTTCTTC

V gene: TRBV20-1
D gene: TRBD2
J gene: TRBJ2-3
clone size: few
CDR3 protein: CSAREYGGRPGLDTQYF
CDR3 DNA: TGCAGTGCTAGGGAGTACGGGGGGAGGCCTGGGTTAGATACGCAGTATTTT

V gene: TRBV19
D gene: -
J gene: TRBJ1-5
clone size: -
CDR3 protein: CAVPGGRQPQHF
CDR3 DNA: TGTGCCGTCCCCGGGGGCCGTCAGCCCCAGCATTTT

V gene: TRBV7-9
D gene: TRBD2
J gene: TRBJ2-1
clone size: many
CDR3 protein: CASSGPVAGVGYNEQFF
CDR3 DNA: TGTGCCAGCAGCGGGCCAGTAGCGGGAGTGGGGTACAATGAGCAGTTCTTC

V gene: TRBV12-3/TRBV12-4
D gene: -
J gene: TRBJ2-3
clone size: many
CDR3 protein: CASSFSRTDTQYF
CDR3 DNA: TGTGCCAGCAGTTTTTCGAGGACAGATACGCAGTATTTT

V gene: TRBV3-1
D gene: TRBD2
J gene: TRBJ2-7
clone size: -
CDR3 protein: CASSPLGTSGRDEQYF
CDR3 DNA: TGTGCCAGCAGCCCGCTCGGGACTAGCGGGAGGGACGAGCAGTACTTC